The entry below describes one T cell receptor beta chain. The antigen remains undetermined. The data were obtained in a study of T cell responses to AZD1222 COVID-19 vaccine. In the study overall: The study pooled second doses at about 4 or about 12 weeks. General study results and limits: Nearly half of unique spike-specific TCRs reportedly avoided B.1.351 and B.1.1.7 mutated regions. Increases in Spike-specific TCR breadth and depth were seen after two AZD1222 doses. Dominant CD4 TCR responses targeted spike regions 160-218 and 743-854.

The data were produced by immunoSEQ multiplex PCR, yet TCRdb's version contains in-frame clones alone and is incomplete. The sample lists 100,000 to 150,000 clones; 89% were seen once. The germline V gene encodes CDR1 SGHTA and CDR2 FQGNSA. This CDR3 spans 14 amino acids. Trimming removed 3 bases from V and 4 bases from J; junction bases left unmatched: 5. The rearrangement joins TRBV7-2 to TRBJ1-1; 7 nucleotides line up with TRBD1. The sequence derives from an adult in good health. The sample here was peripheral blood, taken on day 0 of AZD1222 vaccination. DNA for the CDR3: TGTGCCAGCAGCTTCATGGACAGGCCCACTGAAGCTTTCTTT. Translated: CASSFMDRPTEAFF.